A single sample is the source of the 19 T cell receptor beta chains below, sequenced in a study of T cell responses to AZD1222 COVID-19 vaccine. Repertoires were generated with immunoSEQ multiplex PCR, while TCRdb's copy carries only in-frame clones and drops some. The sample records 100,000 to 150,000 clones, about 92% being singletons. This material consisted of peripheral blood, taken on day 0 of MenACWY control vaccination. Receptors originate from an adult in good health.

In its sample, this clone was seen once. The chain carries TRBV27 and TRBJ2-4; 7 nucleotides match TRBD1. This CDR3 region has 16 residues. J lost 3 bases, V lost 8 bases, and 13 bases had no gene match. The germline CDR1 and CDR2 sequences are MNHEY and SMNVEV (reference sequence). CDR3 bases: TGTGCCAGCTCCCTTGGCCGAGGACAGGTCAAAAACATTCAGTACTTC. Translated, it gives CASSLGRGQVKNIQYF.

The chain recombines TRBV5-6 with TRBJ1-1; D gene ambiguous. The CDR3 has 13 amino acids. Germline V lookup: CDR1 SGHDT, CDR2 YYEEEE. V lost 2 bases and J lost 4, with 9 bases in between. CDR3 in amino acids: CASSFSQLTEAFF. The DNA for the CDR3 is TGTGCCAGCAGCTTCAGCCAGCTCACTGAAGCTTTCTTT.

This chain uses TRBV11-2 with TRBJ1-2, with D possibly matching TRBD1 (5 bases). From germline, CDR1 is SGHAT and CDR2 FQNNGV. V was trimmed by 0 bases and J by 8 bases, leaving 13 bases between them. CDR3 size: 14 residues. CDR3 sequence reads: CASSLDGSGWGYTF. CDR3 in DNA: TGTGCCAGCAGCTTAGATGGTTCAGGGTGGGGCTACACCTTC.

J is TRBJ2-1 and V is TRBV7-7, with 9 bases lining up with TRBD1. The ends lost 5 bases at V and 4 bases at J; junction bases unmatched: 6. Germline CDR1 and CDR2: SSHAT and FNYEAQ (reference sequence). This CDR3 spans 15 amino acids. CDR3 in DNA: TGTGCCAGCAGCATCGGGACAGGGCTTTACAATGAGCAGTTCTTC. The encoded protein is CASSIGTGLYNEQFF.

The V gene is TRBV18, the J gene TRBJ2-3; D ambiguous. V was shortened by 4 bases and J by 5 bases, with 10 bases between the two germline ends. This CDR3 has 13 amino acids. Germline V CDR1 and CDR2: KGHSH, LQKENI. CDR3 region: CASSLYQVDTQYF. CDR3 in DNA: TGTGCCAGCTCACTATATCAGGTAGATACGCAGTATTTT.

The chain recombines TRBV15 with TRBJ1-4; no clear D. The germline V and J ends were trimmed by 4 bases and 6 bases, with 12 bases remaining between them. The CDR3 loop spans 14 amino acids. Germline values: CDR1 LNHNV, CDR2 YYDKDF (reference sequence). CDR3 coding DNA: TGTGCCACCAGCAAAGGGTCTTTGGATGAAAAACTGTTTTTT. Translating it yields CATSKGSLDEKLFF.

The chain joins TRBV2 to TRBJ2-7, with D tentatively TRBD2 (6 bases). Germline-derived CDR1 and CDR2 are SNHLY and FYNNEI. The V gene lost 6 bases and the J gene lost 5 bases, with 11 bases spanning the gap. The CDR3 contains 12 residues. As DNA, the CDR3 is TGTGCCAGCAGAGGAGGGTTCGACGAGCAGTACTTC. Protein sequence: CASRGGFDEQYF. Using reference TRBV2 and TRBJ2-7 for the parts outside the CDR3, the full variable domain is EPEVTQTPSHQVTQMGQEVILRCVPISNHLYFYWYRQILGQKVEFLVSFYNNEISEKSEIFDDQFSVERPDGSNFTLKIRSTKLEDSAMYFCASRGGFDEQYFGPGTRLTVT.

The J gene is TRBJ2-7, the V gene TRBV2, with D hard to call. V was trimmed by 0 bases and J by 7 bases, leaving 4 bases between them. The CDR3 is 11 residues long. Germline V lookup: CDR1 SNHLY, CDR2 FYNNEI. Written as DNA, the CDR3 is TGTGCCAGCAGTGAAGCGCTAGAGCAGTACTTC. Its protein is CASSEALEQYF.

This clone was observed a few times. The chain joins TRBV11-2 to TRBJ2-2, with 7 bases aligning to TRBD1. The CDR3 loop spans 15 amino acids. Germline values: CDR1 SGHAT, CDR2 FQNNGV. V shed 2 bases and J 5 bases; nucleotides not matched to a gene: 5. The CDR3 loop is CASSLSRGNTGELFF. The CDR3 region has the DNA TGTGCCAGCAGCTTATCCAGGGGGAATACCGGGGAGCTGTTTTTT.

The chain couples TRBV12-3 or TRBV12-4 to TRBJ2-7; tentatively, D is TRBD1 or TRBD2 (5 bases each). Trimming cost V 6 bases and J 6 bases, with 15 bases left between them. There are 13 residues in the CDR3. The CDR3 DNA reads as TGTGCCAGCAGGATGACCGGGACCGGCGAGCAGTACTTC. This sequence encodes CASRMTGTGEQYF.

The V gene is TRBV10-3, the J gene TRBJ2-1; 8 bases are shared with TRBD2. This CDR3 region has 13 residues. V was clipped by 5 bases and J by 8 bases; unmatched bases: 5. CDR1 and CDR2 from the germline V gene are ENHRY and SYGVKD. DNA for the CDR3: TGTGCCATCAGTAAGCGGGAGTCCGATGAGCAGTTCTTC. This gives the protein CAISKRESDEQFF.

In DNA, the CDR3 is TGTGCCAGCAGTGATAGGGTGGCAGCCAAGGAGACCCAGTACTTC. Protein: CASSDRVAAKETQYF. The rearrangement links TRBV2 to TRBJ2-5; the D is unclear. Germline V gene sequence: CDR1 SNHLY, CDR2 FYNNEI. V gave up 3 bases and J gave up 5 bases, with 16 bases separating them. There are 15 residues in the CDR3.

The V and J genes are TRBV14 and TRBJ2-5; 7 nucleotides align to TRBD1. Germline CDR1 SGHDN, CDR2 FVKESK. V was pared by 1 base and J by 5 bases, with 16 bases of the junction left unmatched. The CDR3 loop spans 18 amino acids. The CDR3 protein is CASSQGFSSRGGLETQYF. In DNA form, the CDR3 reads TGTGCCAGCAGCCAAGGCTTTTCTAGCCGAGGGGGCCTGGAGACCCAGTACTTC.

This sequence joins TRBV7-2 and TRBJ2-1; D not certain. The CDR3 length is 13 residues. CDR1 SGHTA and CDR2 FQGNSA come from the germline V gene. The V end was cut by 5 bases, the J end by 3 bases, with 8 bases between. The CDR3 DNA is TGTGCCAGCAGCCCTATGTTCTACAATGAGCAGTTCTTC. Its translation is CASSPMFYNEQFF.

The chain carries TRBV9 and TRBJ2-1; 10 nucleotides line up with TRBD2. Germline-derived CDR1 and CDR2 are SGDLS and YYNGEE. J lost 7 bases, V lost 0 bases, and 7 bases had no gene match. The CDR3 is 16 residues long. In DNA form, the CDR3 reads TGTGCCAGCAGCGTAGGGGGAGCGGGAGGGCATAATGAGCAGTTCTTC. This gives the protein CASSVGGAGGHNEQFF.

The CDR3 bases are TGTGCCAGCAGCTTGGGGGTGACTAGTAGCTACGAGCAGTACTTC. Encoded protein: CASSLGVTSSYEQYF. The rearrangement uses TRBV5-8 and TRBJ2-7; a weak D match, TRBD2 (6 bases). CDR1 SGHTS and CDR2 YDEGEE come from the germline V gene. V lost 0 bases and J 3 bases, leaving 13 bases between the germline ends. The CDR3 totals 15 residues.

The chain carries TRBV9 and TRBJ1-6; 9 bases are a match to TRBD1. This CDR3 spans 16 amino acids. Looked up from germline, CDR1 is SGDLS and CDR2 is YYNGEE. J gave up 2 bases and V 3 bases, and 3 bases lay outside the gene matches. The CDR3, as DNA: TGTGCCAGCAGCGCCGACAGGGGGGCCTATAATTCACCCCTCCACTTT. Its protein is CASSADRGAYNSPLHF. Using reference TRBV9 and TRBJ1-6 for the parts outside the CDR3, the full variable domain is DSGVTQTPKHLITATGQRVTLRCSPRSGDLSVYWYQQSLDQGLQFLIQYYNGEERAKGNILERFSAQQFPDLHSELNLSSLELGDSALYFCASSADRGAYNSPLHFGNGTRLTVT.

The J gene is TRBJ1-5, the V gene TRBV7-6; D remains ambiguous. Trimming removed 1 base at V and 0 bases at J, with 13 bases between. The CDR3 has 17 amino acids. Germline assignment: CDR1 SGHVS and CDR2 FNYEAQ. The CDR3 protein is CASSLDGGGYSNQPQHF. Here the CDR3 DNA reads TGTGCCAGCAGCTTAGACGGTGGTGGATATAGCAATCAGCCCCAGCATTTT.

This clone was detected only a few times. DNA for the CDR3: TGCGCCAGCAGCCCTAGAGCTGTGAACACTGAAGCTTTCTTT. This gives the protein CASSPRAVNTEAFF. The chain is built from TRBV5-1 and TRBJ1-1; D remains unclear. V dropped 4 bases and J dropped 0 bases, with 10 bases sitting between them. This CDR3 region has 14 residues. Germline V gene lookup returns CDR1 SGHRS and CDR2 YFSETQ.